These T cell receptor beta chains were read from a single sample in a study of T cell repertoires in cytomegalovirus infection. Using its own MiXCR run on the reads, TCRdb lists one record per CDR3 protein. The sample lists roughly 500,000 distinct CDR3 sequences, about 11% occurring once. Source material: PBMCs. Source of these receptors: a human donor in good health (CMV status not recorded). Some clones in this sample may be carry-over from other donors' samples. The CDR3 runs from the conserved cysteine through the conserved F or W. The order of the fields is D gene, V gene, clone size, J gene, CDR3 DNA, CDR3 protein. The D gene is left open where the match is weak. Expanded clones are given a class, and other clones once, few, many or no size at all.

D gene: TRBD1; V gene: TRBV11-1; clone size: many; J gene: TRBJ2-1; CDR3 DNA: TGTGCCAGCAGCTTACCAGGGGGCTCCTACAATGAGCAGTTCTTC; CDR3 protein: CASSLPGGSYNEQFF
D gene: NA; V gene: TRBV20-1; clone size: many; J gene: TRBJ1-1; CDR3 DNA: TGCAGTGCTAGAGATTTAGGGGGAAGAACTGAAGCTTTCTTT; CDR3 protein: CSARDLGGRTEAFF
D gene: TRBD2; V gene: TRBV5-4; clone size: few; J gene: TRBJ2-2; CDR3 DNA: TGTGCCAGCAGCTTGGCCTCTAGCGGGGGGGTCTCCGGGGAGCTGTTTTTT; CDR3 protein: CASSLASSGGVSGELFF
D gene: TRBD1; V gene: TRBV10-3; clone size: few; J gene: TRBJ2-5; CDR3 DNA: TGTGCCATCAGGGGGGACAGGGGCGGGGACCAAGAGACCCAGTACTTC; CDR3 protein: CAIRGDRGGDQETQYF
D gene: NA; V gene: TRBV6-5; clone size: many; J gene: TRBJ2-5; CDR3 DNA: TGTGCCAGCAGAAGACAGAGACAAGAGACCCAGTACTTC; CDR3 protein: CASRRQRQETQYF
D gene: TRBD2; V gene: TRBV7-9; clone size: NA; J gene: TRBJ2-5; CDR3 DNA: TGTGCCAGCAGCGTGAGAAGCGGGACCTTCCAAGAGACCCAGTACTTC; CDR3 protein: CASSVRSGTFQETQYF
D gene: TRBD1; V gene: TRBV5-4; clone size: few; J gene: TRBJ2-1; CDR3 DNA: TGTGCCAGCAGCTTAAAGACAGGGGCCCTCAACAATGAGCAGTTCTTC; CDR3 protein: CASSLKTGALNNEQFF
D gene: NA; V gene: TRBV6-4; clone size: many; J gene: TRBJ2-2; CDR3 DNA: TGTGCCAGCAGTGACTCTGGCAGGGGTAACACCGGGGAGCTGTTTTTT; CDR3 protein: CASSDSGRGNTGELFF
D gene: TRBD1; V gene: TRBV12-5; clone size: many; J gene: TRBJ2-7; CDR3 DNA: TGTGCTAGTGGTTCCCAGGGGGATCTTGTCGAGCAGTACTTC; CDR3 protein: CASGSQGDLVEQYF
D gene: TRBD1; V gene: TRBV28; clone size: few; J gene: TRBJ2-7; CDR3 DNA: TGTGCCACCGATCAGCCGGACAGGGGACCCTACGAGCAGTACTTC; CDR3 protein: CATDQPDRGPYEQYF
D gene: NA; V gene: TRBV4-1; clone size: NA; J gene: TRBJ2-5; CDR3 DNA: TGCGCCAGCAGCCAAGCCCGTGGGGAGACCCAGTACTTC; CDR3 protein: CASSQARGETQYF
D gene: NA; V gene: TRBV7-3; clone size: many; J gene: TRBJ2-1; CDR3 DNA: TGTGCCAGCAGCTTCGGACGCTCGGCGGAGCAGTTCTTC; CDR3 protein: CASSFGRSAEQFF
D gene: TRBD1; V gene: TRBV9; clone size: NA; J gene: TRBJ1-2; CDR3 DNA: TGTGCCAGCAGCGTAGAAGGGACAGGGAGTAGCTATGGCTACACCTTC; CDR3 protein: CASSVEGTGSSYGYTF
D gene: NA; V gene: TRBV18; clone size: NA; J gene: TRBJ2-3; CDR3 DNA: TGTGCCAGCTCACCACCCCCGGGGGCAGATACGCAGTATTTT; CDR3 protein: CASSPPPGADTQYF
D gene: NA; V gene: TRBV19; clone size: many; J gene: TRBJ2-1; CDR3 DNA: TGTGCCAGTAGTCCCGCGCCCTCGGTCAATGAGCAGTTCTTC; CDR3 protein: CASSPAPSVNEQFF
D gene: TRBD2; V gene: TRBV29-1; clone size: many; J gene: TRBJ2-7; CDR3 DNA: TGCAGCGTTGAGGGTAGCGGGCCCTACGAGCAGTACTTC; CDR3 protein: CSVEGSGPYEQYF
D gene: NA; V gene: TRBV6-4; clone size: NA; J gene: TRBJ2-2; CDR3 DNA: TGTGCCAGCAGTGACCCTACCGGGGGGCACACCGGGGAGCTGTTTTTT; CDR3 protein: CASSDPTGGHTGELFF
D gene: NA; V gene: TRBV20-1; clone size: NA; J gene: TRBJ2-3; CDR3 DNA: TGCAGTGCTAGAACCCCGACTTCCCTTTTGAGGACGCAGTATTTT; CDR3 protein: CSARTPTSLLRTQYF
D gene: TRBD1; V gene: TRBV19; clone size: many; J gene: TRBJ2-1; CDR3 DNA: TGTGCCAGTACTAACAGGGGTGGTGAGCAGTTCTTC; CDR3 protein: CASTNRGGEQFF
D gene: NA; V gene: TRBV20-1; clone size: many; J gene: TRBJ2-7; CDR3 DNA: TGCAGTGCCCAGACAGGCTACGAGCAGTACTTC; CDR3 protein: CSAQTGYEQYF
D gene: NA; V gene: TRBV7-2; clone size: many; J gene: TRBJ1-2; CDR3 DNA: TGTGCCAGCAGTTCCGGCCCAGGGTTGAACTATGGCTACACCTTC; CDR3 protein: CASSSGPGLNYGYTF
D gene: TRBD1; V gene: TRBV6-1; clone size: many; J gene: TRBJ1-4; CDR3 DNA: TGTGCCAGCAGTTCCACGACAGGGAGGAATGAAAAACTGTTTTTT; CDR3 protein: CASSSTTGRNEKLFF
D gene: TRBD2; V gene: TRBV7-2; clone size: many; J gene: TRBJ2-3; CDR3 DNA: TGTGCCAGCAGCTTTCGCGGGAGTGGAACAGATACGCAGTATTTT; CDR3 protein: CASSFRGSGTDTQYF
D gene: TRBD1; V gene: TRBV10-3; clone size: NA; J gene: TRBJ2-5; CDR3 DNA: TGTGCCATCAGTGCGAGACAGGGGCAGGGAGAGACCCAGTACTTC; CDR3 protein: CAISARQGQGETQYF
D gene: NA; V gene: TRBV5-4; clone size: NA; J gene: TRBJ1-4; CDR3 DNA: TGTGCCAGCAGCGACCGGACGGAGATTAATGAAAAACTGTTTTTT; CDR3 protein: CASSDRTEINEKLFF
D gene: TRBD2; V gene: TRBV7-3; clone size: NA; J gene: TRBJ2-1; CDR3 DNA: TGTGCCAGCAGCTCACGGACTAGCGATGAGCAGTTCTTC; CDR3 protein: CASSSRTSDEQFF
D gene: NA; V gene: TRBV10-3; clone size: many; J gene: TRBJ1-1; CDR3 DNA: TGTGCCATCAGTGAGTCGGGAGGGTGGGAAGCTTTCTTT; CDR3 protein: CAISESGGWEAFF
D gene: TRBD1; V gene: TRBV7-8; clone size: many; J gene: TRBJ2-4; CDR3 DNA: TGTGCCAGCAGCTATAGGACAGGGGAAAACATTCAGTACTTC; CDR3 protein: CASSYRTGENIQYF
D gene: TRBD1; V gene: TRBV11-2; clone size: many; J gene: TRBJ2-2; CDR3 DNA: TGTGCCACATCGGTCTGGTGGAGAGACAGGGGGAACACCGGGGAGCTGTTTTTT; CDR3 protein: CATSVWWRDRGNTGELFF
D gene: NA; V gene: TRBV7-8; clone size: many; J gene: TRBJ2-5; CDR3 DNA: TGTGCCAGCAGCTTAAGCTCCGGCTATAAGGCCCAAGAGACCCAGTACTTC; CDR3 protein: CASSLSSGYKAQETQYF
D gene: NA; V gene: TRBV6-1; clone size: many; J gene: TRBJ1-2; CDR3 DNA: TGTGCCAGCAGTGAAGGACAGTCTCTCAACTATGGCTACACCTTC; CDR3 protein: CASSEGQSLNYGYTF
D gene: NA; V gene: TRBV9; clone size: few; J gene: TRBJ2-1; CDR3 DNA: TGTGCCAGCAGCGCCGGAGTGGGAGACACAGAGGAGCAGTTCTTC; CDR3 protein: CASSAGVGDTEEQFF
D gene: TRBD1; V gene: TRBV7-2; clone size: many; J gene: TRBJ1-5; CDR3 DNA: TGTGCCAGCAGCTTAGGTTCCCGGGACAGGTTTCGCCAGCCCCAGCATTTT; CDR3 protein: CASSLGSRDRFRQPQHF
D gene: NA; V gene: TRBV19; clone size: many; J gene: TRBJ1-1; CDR3 DNA: TGTGCCAGTTCCCCAGCTTCCATGAACACTGAAGCTTTCTTT; CDR3 protein: CASSPASMNTEAFF
D gene: NA; V gene: TRBV3-1; clone size: many; J gene: TRBJ2-7; CDR3 DNA: TGTGCCAGCAGCCAAACTCGGGAGCAGTACTTC; CDR3 protein: CASSQTREQYF
D gene: TRBD2; V gene: TRBV24-1; clone size: NA; J gene: TRBJ2-3; CDR3 DNA: TGTGCCACCAGTGATGCTACTGGGACTAGCGGGGGGACAGATACGCAGTATTTT; CDR3 protein: CATSDATGTSGGTDTQYF
D gene: NA; V gene: TRBV9; clone size: NA; J gene: TRBJ2-2; CDR3 DNA: TGTGCCAGCGGACGGTCGGACACCGGGGAGCTGTTTTTT; CDR3 protein: CASGRSDTGELFF
D gene: NA; V gene: TRBV2; clone size: few; J gene: TRBJ1-3; CDR3 DNA: TGTGCCAGCAGTGAATGGCAGAGGAAATATTTT; CDR3 protein: CASSEWQRKYF
D gene: NA; V gene: TRBV20-1; clone size: few; J gene: TRBJ1-6; CDR3 DNA: TGCAGTGCTAGACCCCCCGGGCCTAATTCACCCCTCCACTTT; CDR3 protein: CSARPPGPNSPLHF
D gene: NA; V gene: TRBV20-1; clone size: NA; J gene: TRBJ2-1; CDR3 DNA: TGCAGTGCTATAGGCGGGTGGGCCGTCGGAGAGCAGTTCTTC; CDR3 protein: CSAIGGWAVGEQFF
D gene: TRBD1; V gene: TRBV3-1; clone size: NA; J gene: TRBJ1-1; CDR3 DNA: TGTGCCACAAACAGGGGGCCTAACACTGAAGCTTTCTTT; CDR3 protein: CATNRGPNTEAFF
D gene: NA; V gene: TRBV6-1; clone size: few; J gene: TRBJ1-2; CDR3 DNA: TGTGCCAGCAGTGAAGGGTCCACCCAGGGGTATGGCTACACCTTC; CDR3 protein: CASSEGSTQGYGYTF
D gene: TRBD2; V gene: TRBV12-3/TRBV12-4; clone size: many; J gene: TRBJ2-3; CDR3 DNA: TGTGCCAGCAGCTTGACTAGCGGGGGGGCTAGAACAGATACGCAGTATTTT; CDR3 protein: CASSLTSGGARTDTQYF
D gene: NA; V gene: TRBV12-3/TRBV12-4; clone size: many; J gene: TRBJ1-3; CDR3 DNA: TGTGCCAGCAGTTTAGAACGCTCTGGAAACACCATATATTTT; CDR3 protein: CASSLERSGNTIYF
D gene: NA; V gene: TRBV7-9; clone size: NA; J gene: TRBJ1-1; CDR3 DNA: TGTGCCAGCAGCTTTACGAATGAAGCTTTCTTT; CDR3 protein: CASSFTNEAFF
D gene: TRBD2; V gene: TRBV11-2; clone size: many; J gene: TRBJ2-1; CDR3 DNA: TGTGCCAGCAGCTTAGGCATACTAGCGGGGGGGCCTGGCAATGAGCAGTTCTTC; CDR3 protein: CASSLGILAGGPGNEQFF
D gene: TRBD1; V gene: TRBV6-6; clone size: NA; J gene: TRBJ1-2; CDR3 DNA: TGTGCCAGCAGTCCTAATACGGACAGGGGGCATGGCTACACCTTC; CDR3 protein: CASSPNTDRGHGYTF
D gene: NA; V gene: TRBV18; clone size: many; J gene: TRBJ2-7; CDR3 DNA: TGTGCCAGCTCATTGGGCGGTCCGGTCGAGCAGTACTTC; CDR3 protein: CASSLGGPVEQYF
D gene: TRBD2; V gene: TRBV12-3/TRBV12-4; clone size: many; J gene: TRBJ2-1; CDR3 DNA: TGTGCCAGCAGAGAAACTAGCGGGGTTTTTCGGCAGTTCTTC; CDR3 protein: CASRETSGVFRQFF
D gene: TRBD2; V gene: TRBV28; clone size: many; J gene: TRBJ2-7; CDR3 DNA: TGTGCCAGCAGTGCTTCCCGGGGGGGTTACGAGCAGTACTTC; CDR3 protein: CASSASRGGYEQYF
D gene: NA; V gene: TRBV5-6; clone size: many; J gene: TRBJ1-2; CDR3 DNA: TGTGCCAGCAGCGAGGGACTGCTGGACTATGGCTACACCTTC; CDR3 protein: CASSEGLLDYGYTF
D gene: TRBD1; V gene: TRBV6-2/TRBV6-3; clone size: many; J gene: TRBJ1-1; CDR3 DNA: TGTGCCAGCAGCCTACAGGGGGACATGAACACTGAAGCTTTCTTT; CDR3 protein: CASSLQGDMNTEAFF
D gene: NA; V gene: TRBV20-1; clone size: NA; J gene: TRBJ2-1; CDR3 DNA: TGCAGTGCTTCGCGTGGGCGGGCGGACAATGAGCAGTTCTTC; CDR3 protein: CSASRGRADNEQFF
D gene: NA; V gene: TRBV2; clone size: many; J gene: TRBJ1-5; CDR3 DNA: TGTGCCAGCAGTATTCAGGGTTTTGGCAATCAGCCCCAGCATTTT; CDR3 protein: CASSIQGFGNQPQHF
D gene: TRBD1; V gene: TRBV27; clone size: few; J gene: TRBJ2-3; CDR3 DNA: TGTGCCAGCAGTTCTCGAGGGGGCTTTGGGACAGATACGCAGTATTTT; CDR3 protein: CASSSRGGFGTDTQYF
D gene: TRBD2; V gene: TRBV7-9; clone size: few; J gene: TRBJ2-3; CDR3 DNA: TGTGCCAGCAACGGACTAGCGGGTATTGGCACAGATACGCAGTATTTT; CDR3 protein: CASNGLAGIGTDTQYF
D gene: TRBD1; V gene: TRBV9; clone size: NA; J gene: TRBJ2-7; CDR3 DNA: TGTGCCAGCAGCGTAGGAAGGGACAGCTCCTACGAGCAGTACTTC; CDR3 protein: CASSVGRDSSYEQYF
D gene: NA; V gene: TRBV4-1; clone size: many; J gene: TRBJ1-1; CDR3 DNA: TGCGCCAGCAGCCAACGGGGGGCTGGCGGAACTGAAGCTTTCTTT; CDR3 protein: CASSQRGAGGTEAFF
D gene: TRBD1; V gene: TRBV7-7; clone size: NA; J gene: TRBJ2-1; CDR3 DNA: TGTGCTAGCAGCCGGGACAGGGGTTTTGAGCAGTTCTTC; CDR3 protein: CASSRDRGFEQFF